The following is a T cell receptor (beta chain) sequence with its context. Its specificity is not known. The data stem from a study of T cell repertoires in cytomegalovirus infection. Study at large: An indication of both CMV infection and matching HLA type came from public TCR beta signatures.

Losses at the gene ends were 0 bases for V and 5 bases for J; bases not matched to a gene: 4. Germline CDR1 reads MNHEY; CDR2 reads SVGEGT. This CDR3 spans 14 amino acids. Via MiXCR, TCRdb re-called the reads, giving one row per CDR3 protein. Here the sample spans roughly 990,000 distinct CDR3 sequences, 25% to 40% being singletons. Study-wide results and limits: Ex vivo responses were dominated by HLA-C-restricted CMV-specific TCR beta clonotypes.

The specimen was cultured CD8+ T cells from PBMCs, collected from culture after CMV antigen stimulation. The origin of this receptor is a human donor in good health (CMV status not recorded). Some clones in this sample may be carry-over from other donors' samples. The chain links TRBV6-2 or TRBV6-3 to TRBJ2-7; 7 bases are shared with TRBD1. CDR3 sequence: CASSYSGGFNEQYV. The CDR3 bases are TGTGCCAGCAGTTACTCAGGGGGCTTCAACGAGCAGTACGTC.